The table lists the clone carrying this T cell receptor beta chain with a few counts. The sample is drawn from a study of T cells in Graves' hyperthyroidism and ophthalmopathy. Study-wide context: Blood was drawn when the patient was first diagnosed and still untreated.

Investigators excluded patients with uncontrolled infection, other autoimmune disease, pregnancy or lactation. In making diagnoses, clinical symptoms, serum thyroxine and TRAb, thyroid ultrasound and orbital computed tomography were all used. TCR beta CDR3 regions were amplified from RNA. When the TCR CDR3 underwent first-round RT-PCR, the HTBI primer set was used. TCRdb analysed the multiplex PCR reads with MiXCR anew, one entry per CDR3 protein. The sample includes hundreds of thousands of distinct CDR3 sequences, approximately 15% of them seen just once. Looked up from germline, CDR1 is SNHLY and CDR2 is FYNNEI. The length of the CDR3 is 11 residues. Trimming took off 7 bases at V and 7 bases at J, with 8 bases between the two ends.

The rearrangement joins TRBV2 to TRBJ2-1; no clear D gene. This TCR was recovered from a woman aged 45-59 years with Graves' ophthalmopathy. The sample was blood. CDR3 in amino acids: CASKGRNEQFF. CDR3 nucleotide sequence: TGTGCCAGCAAAGGCCGAAATGAGCAGTTCTTC.